This TCR beta chain comes out of a study of identical twins. Study-wide results and caveats: Within cord blood, abundant beta clonotypes carried fewer insertions, but memory repertoires showed no such trend.

The CDR3 covers 15 residues. Trimming removed 0 bases from V and 9 bases from J, with 15 bases in between. Germline CDR1 reads LGHNA; CDR2 reads YSLEER. TCRdb ran MiXCR on the 5' RACE reads and lists one entry per CDR3 protein. Counted here are 550,000 to 700,000 distinct CDR3 sequences, 9.6% occurring once; the ten biggest clones make up more than 2.5%. As to this clonotype: Its antigen is currently unknown.

These data were also reused for a study on yellow fever vaccine responses in identical twins.

The source is a woman in her late teens or twenties in good health. The V gene is TRBV4-3, the J gene TRBJ2-1, with D perhaps matching TRBD2 (6 bases). The sample comprised PBMCs. The DNA for the CDR3 is TGCGCCAGCAGCCAAGACCCCGGGAGTGATTTTGAGCAGTTCTTC. Encoded protein: CASSQDPGSDFEQFF.